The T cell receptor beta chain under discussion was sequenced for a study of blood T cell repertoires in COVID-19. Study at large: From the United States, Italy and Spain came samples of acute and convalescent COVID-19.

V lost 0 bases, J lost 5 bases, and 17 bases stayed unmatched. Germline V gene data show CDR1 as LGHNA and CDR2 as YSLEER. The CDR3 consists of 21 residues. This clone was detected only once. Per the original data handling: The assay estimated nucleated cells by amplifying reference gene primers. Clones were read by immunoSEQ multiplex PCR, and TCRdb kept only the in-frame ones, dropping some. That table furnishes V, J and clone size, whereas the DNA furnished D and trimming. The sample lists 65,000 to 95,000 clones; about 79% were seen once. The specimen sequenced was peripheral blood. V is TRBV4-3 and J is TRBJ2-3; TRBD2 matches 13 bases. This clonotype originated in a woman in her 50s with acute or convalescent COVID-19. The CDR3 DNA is TGCGCCAGCAGCCAAGATCTGCCGGGACTAGCGGGGCCTCCGGGTGAAGATACGCAGTATTTT. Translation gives CASSQDLPGLAGPPGEDTQYF.